A single sample gave rise to the 5 T cell receptor beta chains below, sequenced in a study of blood T cell repertoires in COVID-19. Profiled with immunoSEQ multiplex PCR; TCRdb holds only in-frame clones, not every one. In the table there are about 180,000 clones, approximately 80% of which are singletons. The sample taken for sequencing was peripheral blood. The receptor source for this set is an older woman with acute or convalescent COVID-19.

V and J are TRBV4-1 and TRBJ1-4; 7 bases agree with TRBD1. Per germline, CDR1 MGHRA and CDR2 YSYEKL. The CDR3 consists of 16 residues. Trimming cost V 1 base and J 7 bases; bases outside gene matches: 9. CDR3 protein: CASSQGYDRAGEKLFF. CDR3 coding DNA: TGCGCCAGCAGCCAAGGCTACGACAGGGCTGGTGAAAAACTGTTTTTT.

The chain uses TRBV14 and TRBJ1-1; unclear D gene. This CDR3 has 11 residues. CDR1 is SGHDN, CDR2 FVKESK, per germline. V lost 5 bases and J lost 7, with 8 bases in between. In DNA, the CDR3 is TGTGCCAGCAGCTCGAGTAATGAAGCTTTCTTT. Protein: CASSSSNEAFF.

This clone was seen once. This chain joins TRBV7-2 and TRBJ2-1, with 8 bases lining up with TRBD2. There are 16 residues in the CDR3. The J segment lost 3 bases and the V segment lost 5 bases, leaving 9 bases of the junction unmatched. Germline V gene lookup returns CDR1 SGHTA and CDR2 FQGNSA. In DNA, the CDR3 is TGTGCCAGCAGCACTCATCGGGGGGGAGACTACAATGAGCAGTTCTTC. Amino acids: CASSTHRGGDYNEQFF.

The gene calls are TRBV4-1 and TRBJ1-5; a possible D gene is TRBD1 (6 bases). The V end was cut by 1 base, the J end by 2 bases, with 12 bases between. The germline gives CDR1 MGHRA, CDR2 YSYEKL. The CDR3 is made up of 16 amino acids. The CDR3 is CASSQGEGGRNQPQHF. CDR3 bases: TGCGCCAGCAGCCAAGGGGAGGGGGGCCGCAATCAGCCCCAGCATTTT.

J is TRBJ1-3 and V is TRBV18; the match to TRBD1 covers 9 bases. V trimming: 0 bases; J trimming: 5 bases; junction bases outside the gene matches: 5. From germline, CDR1 is KGHSH and CDR2 LQKENI. The CDR3 has 16 residues. In DNA, the CDR3 is TGTGCCAGCTCACCACCGGGACAGGGAGGGAGAAACACCATATATTTT. Its translation: CASSPPGQGGRNTIYF.